This T cell receptor beta chain stems from a study of blood T cells in healthy people across ages. General observations from the study: No one knew whether donors had CMV, which possibly confounded expanded clonotype changes.

The sample holds many counts of this clonotype. Its antigen is as yet unknown. A J-beta primer mix and a sample-barcoded 5' primer were used in a second PCR of roughly 6 to 11 cycles. Each cDNA molecule, via a template-switch adaptor with 12 random nucleotides, was tagged. Every sample returned 2.5 million or more CDR3-containing paired-end reads. Via MiXCR, TCRdb re-called the 5' RACE reads, giving one row per CDR3 protein. Seen here are over 950,000 distinct CDR3 sequences, roughly two fifths observed once, and the top ten hold over 10%. From germline, CDR1 is MNHEY and CDR2 SMNVEV (reference sequence). The CDR3 is made up of 10 amino acids. V lost 11 bases to trimming and J lost 10 bases, with 12 bases between them. Samples had at least 6.5 million PBMCs isolated from them.

The clonotype was recovered from a man in his late teens or twenties in good health. The source material was blood. The chain is built from TRBV27 and TRBJ2-1; D may be TRBD1 (6 bases). This CDR3 is CAPEGTEQFF. DNA for the CDR3: TGTGCCCCCGAAGGGACAGAGCAGTTCTTC.